The entry that follows covers one TCR beta chain sequence. The sample belongs to a study of cytomegalovirus exposure and HLA in healthy donors. V was clipped by 5 bases and J by 9 bases, with 14 bases between them. Germline-derived CDR1 and CDR2 are SGHTA and FQGTGA. This CDR3 spans 14 amino acids. Vbeta (60) and Jbeta (13) primers were used in the PCR. Here immunoSEQ multiplex PCR was the method, and the copy in TCRdb shows in-frame clones only, minus some. Of around 120,000 clones listed, roughly 80% are singletons. Sequencing was done on a sample of PBMCs. The TCR originated in a man aged 60 to 69 in good health and CMV-seropositive. The chain uses TRBV7-3 and TRBJ1-6; maybe TRBD1 (5 bases). CDR3 nucleotide sequence: TGTGCCAGCAGCAAACAGGTTTTGGGTTCACCCCTCCACTTT. Protein sequence: CASSKQVLGSPLHF.